This T cell receptor beta chain was recovered during a study of shared clonotypes between healthy human individuals (dated by TCRdb to the early 2020s). In the study overall: The cohort included a few men and a couple of women between 18 and 49 years of age. For each donor, three plates each were used for CD4 naive and CD4 memory, two plates were used for CD8 naive, and one plate was used for CD8 memory. The study deeply sequenced blood TCR repertoires of several healthy adults to estimate repertoire size and the extent of clonotype sharing between individuals. To increase sequencing depth and limit assay-specific biases, different laboratories used diverse techniques to prepare libraries and sequence TCR repertoires. Each donor's leukapheresis produced roughly between roughly 0.85 and 9.5 billion PBMCs.

The donors were healthy, HIV-negative adults with no recently reported acute infections or vaccinations. Only Caucasian adults living in Nashville, Tennessee, USA were represented among the donors. CD4+ T cells were enriched by magnetic negative selection, after which naive cells were positively selected on CD45RA and the negative fraction was taken as the memory subset. Blood was obtained by leukapheresis, after which PBMCs were separated by Ficoll-Histopaque density gradient centrifugation and cryopreserved in liquid nitrogen vapor phase. Analytical flow cytometry was used to check the purity and quantity of every magnetically sorted T cell population. Genomic DNA was isolated from every sorted fraction and measured by UV absorbance on a Nanodrop 2000c. Turning to this clone: Its antigen has not been determined. Base qualities are not provided; no much larger clone lies one nucleotide away.

Using the deep immunoSEQ assay, TCR CDR3 regions were amplified from genomic DNA by multiplex PCR. For each cell subset, the extracted genomic DNA was distributed evenly across all wells of several immunoSEQ 96-well plates, and each plate served as one replicate. For sorted subsets, each replicate PCR was loaded with about 0.2 ug genomic DNA, equivalent to some 31,000 T cell genomes. Purified libraries were quantified with a Qubit 3.0 fluorometer, sized on a Bioanalyzer 2100, and re-quantified with the KAPA Library Quantification kit. Every immunoSEQ 96-well plate was sequenced on a dedicated single-read 150-cycle Illumina NextSeq 550 flow cell. Concerning the study's data processing: Because the immunoSEQ output held only junctional sequences and lacked quality scores, the filtering could not match the filtering applied to full-length reads. To assign V/J genes and CDR3, sequences were annotated against IMGT germline references using PyIR, a Python wrapper for IgBLAST v1.9. Reads with weak V/J assignments (E-value above 1e-6), missing CDR3, stop codons, out-of-frame junctions, or ambiguous translated residues were removed. V3J clonotypes were defined by identical inferred V gene, J gene, and CDR3 amino acid sequence. Percentage overlap between repertoires was computed as shared unique clonotypes divided by the size of the smaller repertoire. Richness of each repertoire was evaluated using RTK rarefaction, the Chao1 estimator, and Recon v2.1 estimates of unobserved clonotypes. OLGA was used to compute generation probabilities for all TCRbeta clonotypes that the gDNA method yielded from a few donors. TCRdb obtained this table from immuneACCESS and retained in-frame rearrangements with V and J assigned. These tables miss some clones; where compared with another copy, unresolved V genes account for less than half of the shortfall, and the remainder is unexplained. V, J and clone size are those of that table, while D and trimming were read from the DNA. This sample has about 1.1 million clones in its table, and approximately 75% of those were observed once. Approximately 0.95% of the sample is in the top ten clones.

Overall study outcomes, separate from this receptor: Sampling was restricted to blood, and TCR repertoires in tissue are likely to differ from TCR repertoires in blood. Pairwise subsampling indicated that sequencing depth was expected to affect the degree of clonotype sharing among donors. Across four donors, approximately 4.9% of naive CD4, roughly 3.5% of naive CD8, 2.3% of memory CD4, and 0.4% of memory CD8 clonotypes were shared. Clonotypes shared by all four sorted-subset donors showed higher generation probabilities than non-shared clonotypes. Because the study included a small number of donors, the genetic and exposure-history diversity represented was limited. Rarefaction of sorted-subset datasets indicated incomplete sequencing despite the large sequencing depth. Naive subsets generally had larger estimated clonotype richness than memory subsets.

Trimming takes 5 bases off V and 4 bases off J; junction bases not matched to a gene: 4. Taken from the germline V gene, the CDR1 and CDR2 loops are SNHLY and FYNNEI. Spanning cysteine to phenylalanine, the CDR3 consists of 13 amino acids. Here the CDR3 DNA is all that survives: 39 bases in frame from base 1. Sequenced material: memory CD4+ T cells from PBMCs. The sample's cell subset or site, from its label and the paper: CD45RA-negative fraction. This TCR came from a man aged 18 to 29 in good health. Some clones in this sample may be carry-over from other donors' samples. The V and J segments used are TRBV2 and TRBJ2-5; 7 central bases correspond to TRBD2. CDR3 region: CASSWTRGETQYF. The sequenced DNA: TGTGCCAGCAGTTGGACTAGAGGAGAGACCCAGTACTTC.